A selection of T cell receptor beta chains follows, all from one sample in a study of blood T cell repertoires in COVID-19. Sequenced by immunoSEQ multiplex PCR; TCRdb stores in-frame clones only, minus some. The table lists about 210,000 clones, around four fifths of them singletons. Input material: peripheral blood. All receptors come from a man aged 50 or older with active or convalescent COVID-19. Both conserved end residues are part of each CDR3. A D gene is named only where the DNA matches it firmly. Only part of the rows carry a size: once, few, many, or a class if the clone is expanded.

v_gene,abundance,j_gene,d_gene,CDR3aa,CDR3nt
TRBV4-3,NA,TRBJ2-7,TRBD1,CASSQETGGLSSTYEQYF,TGCGCCAGCAGCCAAGAGACAGGGGGGTTATCCTCAACCTACGAGCAGTACTTC
TRBV19,NA,TRBJ1-1,NA,CASSIARNTEAFF,TGTGCCAGTAGTATAGCCAGGAACACTGAAGCTTTCTTT
TRBV25-1,NA,TRBJ2-5,TRBD1,CASSGGQDLQTQYF,TGTGCCAGCAGTGGGGGACAGGACCTACAGACCCAGTACTTC
TRBV10-2,NA,TRBJ2-7,NA,CASKGEAYEQYF,TGCGCCAGCAAAGGGGAGGCCTACGAGCAGTACTTC
TRBV7-2,once,TRBJ2-3,TRBD2,CASSLVGGAADTQYF,TGTGCCAGCAGCTTAGTCGGGGGGGCCGCAGATACGCAGTATTTT
TRBV27,NA,TRBJ2-2,TRBD2,CASSLLSGGYTGELFF,TGTGCCAGCAGTCTGCTCAGCGGGGGCTACACCGGGGAGCTGTTTTTT
TRBV5-5,NA,TRBJ2-3,NA,CASSLRHSTDTQYF,TGTGCCAGCAGCTTGCGACACAGCACAGATACGCAGTATTTT
TRBV27,NA,TRBJ1-2,TRBD1,CASSSHRGDGYTF,TGTGCCAGCAGTTCTCACAGGGGAGATGGCTACACCTTC
TRBV30,once,TRBJ1-6,NA,CASANRVNGSPLHF,TGTGCAAGCGCTAACAGGGTTAACGGTTCACCCCTCCACTTT
TRBV28,NA,TRBJ1-5,TRBD1,CASSPGTGGYSNQPQHF,TGTGCCAGCAGTCCGGGGACAGGGGGATATAGCAATCAGCCCCAGCATTTT
TRBV27,NA,TRBJ2-7,NA,CASSSAGKLFYEQYF,TGTGCCAGCAGTTCCGCCGGGAAGCTCTTTTACGAGCAGTACTTC
TRBV3-1/TRBV3-2,NA,TRBJ2-2,NA,CASSQFWNTGELFF,TGTGCCAGCAGCCAATTCTGGAACACCGGGGAGCTGTTTTTT
TRBV27,NA,TRBJ1-5,TRBD1,CASSPGAGGQPQHF,TGTGCCAGCAGTCCAGGGGCAGGGGGGCAGCCCCAGCATTTT
TRBV11-2,NA,TRBJ2-7,TRBD1,CASSTLRDRGPYEQYF,TGTGCCAGCAGCACCCTCCGGGACAGAGGACCCTACGAGCAGTACTTC
TRBV19,once,TRBJ1-3,NA,CASSQEGLGNTIYF,TGTGCCAGTAGTCAAGAGGGCCTCGGAAACACCATATATTTT
TRBV5-1,NA,TRBJ2-5,NA,CASSSSGMGQETQYF,TGCGCCAGCAGTTCCTCAGGGATGGGGCAAGAGACCCAGTACTTC
TRBV7-8,NA,TRBJ1-2,NA,CASSTDRNYGYTF,TGTGCCAGCAGCACGGACAGAAACTATGGCTACACCTTC
TRBV19,few,TRBJ1-3,NA,CASSKNRANSGNTIYF,TGTGCCAGTAGTAAGAACAGAGCAAACTCTGGAAACACCATATATTTT
TRBV19,once,TRBJ2-4,NA,CASSIGGTAKNIQYF,TGTGCCAGTAGTATCGGAGGGACAGCCAAAAACATTCAGTACTTC
TRBV27,NA,TRBJ2-7,NA,CASQGRPYEQYF,TGTGCCAGTCAGGGTAGACCCTACGAGCAGTACTTC
TRBV7-9,NA,TRBJ2-3,NA,CASSLEQGLLWDTQYF,TGTGCCAGCAGCTTAGAACAGGGTCTGCTCTGGGATACGCAGTATTTT
TRBV11-2,once,TRBJ1-2,TRBD1,CASSLLGQGAVGYTF,TGTGCCAGCAGCTTATTAGGGCAGGGGGCGGTTGGCTACACCTTC
TRBV3-1/TRBV3-2,once,TRBJ2-1,TRBD2,CASSQETSGSSEQFF,TGTGCCAGCAGCCAAGAAACTAGCGGGAGCAGTGAGCAGTTCTTC
TRBV2,NA,TRBJ2-5,TRBD2,CASSELAGAQETQYF,TGTGCCAGCAGTGAGCTAGCGGGGGCCCAAGAGACCCAGTACTTC